This T cell receptor beta chain was obtained from a study of monozygotic twins with inflammatory bowel disease (dated by TCRdb to about 2019). Looking at the study overall: The complete study included roughly 30 monozygotic twin pairs: 19 IBD-discordant Danish pairs and nine German pairs, of which four were IBD-concordant and five were IBD-discordant. The search for disease-associated traits relied mainly on comparing, within discordant pairs, IBD patients with their genetically identical healthy co-twins. Each individual had, on average, about 151 000 unique TCRalpha sequences and 181 000 unique TCRbeta sequences available for analysis. The research as a whole found: IBD patients shared fewer clonotypes with other individuals than healthy twins did, most markedly in patients showing signs of disease activity. Measured by the inverse Simpson index, TCRbeta repertoire diversity was lower in IBD patients than in their healthy co-twins. Background noise and inter-individual variability may have been introduced into the repertoires by the differing immunosuppressive treatments among patients. Repertoire similarity did not differ between concordant and discordant twins, possibly due to limited statistical power. No single strong signal or clonotype linked to IBD turned up in the results, so the idea that one exists was not supported. The analysis was unable to tell apart different T cell subtypes.

On this clonotype itself: The clone's antigen remains unknown.

From cysteine to phenylalanine, the CDR3 is 15 amino acids long. No DNA is given. CDR1 SGHRS and CDR2 YFSETQ are derived from the germline V gene. From each donor, a roughly 2.5 ml peripheral blood sample was drawn into PAXgene tubes and stored at -80 degrees C. Without any T cell sorting, total RNA was extracted from whole blood using the PAXgene blood miRNA kit on an automated QIAcube. Deep TCRalpha and TCRbeta repertoire profiling with unique molecular barcoding was performed on peripheral blood of monozygotic twin pairs concordant or discordant for inflammatory bowel disease. Smoking habits were recorded for all twin pairs, with individuals classified as current, former or never smokers. To prepare the library, 5' RACE was applied. Preparation of each TCR library used around 3.5 ug of total RNA. For each sample, cDNA was synthesized in eight separate reactions using SMARTScribe reverse transcriptase. Unique molecular identifiers containing a 6-nucleotide sample barcode were introduced through template switching during cDNA synthesis. Two nested PCRs of about 15 and 9 cycles amplified the TCRalpha and TCRbeta cDNA, and bead purification followed each PCR. Before amplification, cDNA was treated with uracil DNA-glycosylase and purified using the QIAquick PCR purification kit. In the second PCR, Illumina TruSeq-compatible adapters and sample-specific barcodes were added. TapeStation and Qubit were used to check library quality and concentration, and around 4.5 ng of each library went into the pool. Pooled libraries were sequenced on an Illumina HiSeq2500 single-index Rapid Run with 2 x 100 bp reads and custom sequencing primers. The published analysis was carried out like this. MiGEC version 1.2.6 was used for UMI-based consensus assembly, which corrected PCR and sequencing errors. V(D)J alignment, clonotype assembly and CDR3 extraction were performed with MiXCR version 2.1.1. To normalise gene usage, clonotype sharing and MAIT/NKT TCR abundance, the top 1000, 10 000 and 20 000 clonotypes in each sample were analysed. Diversity was computed as the inverse Simpson index with the vegan R package after downsampling to 27 000 UMIs. Paired Mann-Whitney U tests on discordant twin pairs were used, with Benjamini-Hochberg multiple-testing correction. TCRdb reprocessed the reads and assigns one entry to each CDR3 protein sequence, leaving out DNA. The V and J calls were determined by TCRdb, not by the authors. The sample's table lists a count of about 150,000 distinct CDR3 sequences. The ten largest clones take up 1% to 1.5% of the sample.

The chain is encoded by TRBV5-1 joined to TRBJ1-5; TCRdb proposes TRBD1, but this gene call is untestable without DNA. This TCR came from a human donor with ulcerative colitis or Crohn's disease, or a healthy co-twin of an affected twin (not recorded which). Sequenced material: blood. The CDR3 loop reads CASSPLGQGGQPQHF.